This TCR beta chain was sequenced in a study of T-cell reconstitution after alpha-beta-depleted transplantation in children. Per the germline V gene, CDR1 is DFQATT and CDR2 is SNEGSKA (reference sequence). The CDR3 is made up of 13 amino acids. Trimming cost V 6 bases and J 5 bases, with 14 bases left between them. This clonotype was found many times. Unique molecular identifiers featured in how the TCRbeta library was prepared. TCRdb passed the PCR reads through MiXCR, listing each CDR3 protein once. This table has 190,000 or so distinct CDR3 sequences, approximately 15% appearing once. This chain links TRBV20-1 with TRBJ2-4, with D hard to call. Sequenced here: PBMCs from the stem cell graft donor, sampled from the stem cell graft. The clonotype comes from a human donor who donated a stem cell graft to a child with acute lymphoblastic leukemia. Here the CDR3 DNA reads TGCAGTGCCCAATTACCGGCCCAAAACATTCAGTACTTC. It yields the protein CSAQLPAQNIQYF.